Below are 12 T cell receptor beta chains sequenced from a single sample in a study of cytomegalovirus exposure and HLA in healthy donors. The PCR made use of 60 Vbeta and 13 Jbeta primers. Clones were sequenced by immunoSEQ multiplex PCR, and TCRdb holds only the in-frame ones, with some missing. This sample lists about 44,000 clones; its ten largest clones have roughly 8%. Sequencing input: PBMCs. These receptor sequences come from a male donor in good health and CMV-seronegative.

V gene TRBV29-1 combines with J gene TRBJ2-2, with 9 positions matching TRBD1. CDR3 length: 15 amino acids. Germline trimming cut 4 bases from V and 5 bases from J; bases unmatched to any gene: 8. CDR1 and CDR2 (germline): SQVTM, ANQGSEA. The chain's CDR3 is CSVARDRDGTGELFF. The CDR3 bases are TGCAGCGTTGCGAGGGACAGGGATGGGACCGGGGAGCTGTTTTTT.

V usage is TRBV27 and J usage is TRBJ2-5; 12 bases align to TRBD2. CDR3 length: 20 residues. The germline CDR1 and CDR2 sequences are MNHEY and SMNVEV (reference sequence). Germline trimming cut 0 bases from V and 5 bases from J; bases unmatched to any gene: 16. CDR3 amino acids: CASSLSQNTYLTSGSETQYF. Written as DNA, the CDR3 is TGTGCCAGCAGTTTATCCCAAAACACATACCTGACTAGCGGGAGTGAGACCCAGTACTTC.

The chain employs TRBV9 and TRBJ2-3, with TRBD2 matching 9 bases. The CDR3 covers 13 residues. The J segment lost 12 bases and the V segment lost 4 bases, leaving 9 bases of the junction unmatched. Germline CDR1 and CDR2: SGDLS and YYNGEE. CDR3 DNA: TGTGCCAGCAGCTTCGGGACTAGCCGGTCACAGTATTTT. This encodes CASSFGTSRSQYF.

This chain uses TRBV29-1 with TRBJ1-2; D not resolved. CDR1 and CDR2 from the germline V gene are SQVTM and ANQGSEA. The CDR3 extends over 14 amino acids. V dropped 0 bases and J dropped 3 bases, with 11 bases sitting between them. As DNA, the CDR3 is TGCAGCGTTGAAGATGGGTCAGGCTACTATGGCTACACCTTC. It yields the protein CSVEDGSGYYGYTF.

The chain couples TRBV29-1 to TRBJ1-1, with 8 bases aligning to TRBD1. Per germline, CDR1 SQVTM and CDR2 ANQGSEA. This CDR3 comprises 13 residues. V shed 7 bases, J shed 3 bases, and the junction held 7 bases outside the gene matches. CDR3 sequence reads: CSANRGEDTEAFF. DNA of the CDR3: TGCAGCGCTAACAGGGGGGAGGACACTGAAGCTTTCTTT.

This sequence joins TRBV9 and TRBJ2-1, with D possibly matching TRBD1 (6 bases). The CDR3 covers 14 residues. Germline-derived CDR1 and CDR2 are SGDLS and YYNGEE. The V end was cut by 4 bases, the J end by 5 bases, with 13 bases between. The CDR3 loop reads CASSYQGLNNEQFF. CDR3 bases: TGTGCCAGCAGCTATCAGGGGCTGAACAATGAGCAGTTCTTC. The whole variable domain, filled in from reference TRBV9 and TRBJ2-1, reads DSGVTQTPKHLITATGQRVTLRCSPRSGDLSVYWYQQSLDQGLQFLIQYYNGEERAKGNILERFSAQQFPDLHSELNLSSLELGDSALYFCASSYQGLNNEQFFGPGTRLTVL.

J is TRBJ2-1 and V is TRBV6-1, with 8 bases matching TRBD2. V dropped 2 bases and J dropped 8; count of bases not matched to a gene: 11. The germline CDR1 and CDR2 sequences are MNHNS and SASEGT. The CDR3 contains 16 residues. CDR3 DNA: TGTGCCAGCAGTGAACGAGTAGCGGGATTGTTGGATGAGCAGTTCTTC. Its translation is CASSERVAGLLDEQFF.

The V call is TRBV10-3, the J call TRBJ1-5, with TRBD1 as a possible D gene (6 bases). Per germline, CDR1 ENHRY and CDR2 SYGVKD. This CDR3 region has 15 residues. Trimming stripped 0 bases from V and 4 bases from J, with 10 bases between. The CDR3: CAISESDRNNQPQHF. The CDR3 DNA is TGTGCCATCAGTGAGTCGGACAGAAATAATCAGCCCCAGCATTTT.

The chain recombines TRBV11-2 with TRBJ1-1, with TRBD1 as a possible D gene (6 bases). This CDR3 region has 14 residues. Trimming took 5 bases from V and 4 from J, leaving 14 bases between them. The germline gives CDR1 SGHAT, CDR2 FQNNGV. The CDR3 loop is CASSTPQGTTEAFF. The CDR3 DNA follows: TGTGCCAGCAGCACGCCCCAGGGGACCACTGAAGCTTTCTTT.

This chain's CDR3 is CASSTDRNSGNTIYF. CDR3 nucleotides: TGTGCCAGCTCAACGGACAGGAACTCTGGAAACACCATATATTTT. The chain recombines TRBV18 with TRBJ1-3; TRBD1 matches at 7 bases. V was clipped by 5 bases and J by 0 bases; unmatched bases: 4. Looked up from germline, CDR1 is KGHSH and CDR2 is LQKENI. The CDR3 extends over 15 amino acids.

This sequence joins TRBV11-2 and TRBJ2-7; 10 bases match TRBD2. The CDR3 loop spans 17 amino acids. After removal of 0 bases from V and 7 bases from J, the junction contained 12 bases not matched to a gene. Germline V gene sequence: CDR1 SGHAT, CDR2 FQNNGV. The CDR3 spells CASSLDYRSGRAHEQYF. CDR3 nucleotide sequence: TGTGCCAGCAGCTTAGATTACAGGAGCGGGAGGGCGCATGAGCAGTACTTC.

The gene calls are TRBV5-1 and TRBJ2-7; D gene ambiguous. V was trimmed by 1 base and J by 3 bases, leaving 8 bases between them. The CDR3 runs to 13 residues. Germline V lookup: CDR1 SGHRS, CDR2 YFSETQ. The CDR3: CASSLYSGYEQYF. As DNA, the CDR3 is TGCGCCAGCAGCTTGTACTCAGGCTACGAGCAGTACTTC.